What follows are 21 T cell receptor beta chains derived from one specimen sequenced in a study of patients and donors after allogeneic stem cell transplantation. Each CDR3 protein gets one entry after TCRdb re-called the RT-PCR reads with MiXCR. The data contain about a million distinct CDR3 sequences, more than 15% of them singletons. Sequences were obtained from blood, either unsorted or a sorted T cell fraction (not recorded which). These receptors all come from a human donor who was either an allogeneic HSCT recipient or a stem cell or donor lymphocyte infusion donor (not recorded which). It is not recorded whose cells these are; they may come from a transplant donor.

In this sample, this clonotype turned up a few times. J is TRBJ1-2 and V is TRBV7-2; D may be TRBD1 (6 bases). V was cut by 5 bases and J by 6 bases, with 13 bases left in between. The length of the CDR3 is 13 residues. Germline V gene lookup returns CDR1 SGHTA and CDR2 FQGNSA. The CDR3 here is CASSPRGYDGYTF. The CDR3 DNA reads TGTGCCAGCAGCCCTAGGGGGTATGATGGCTACACCTTC.

This clonotype came up a few times. V usage is TRBV20-1 and J usage is TRBJ1-2; D is possibly TRBD1 (5 bases). Deletions cut 5 bases from V and 7 bases from J, with 20 bases between. Germline V gene sequence: CDR1 DFQATT, CDR2 SNEGSKA (reference sequence). The CDR3 sequence is 14 residues long. CDR3 residues: CSASLDPRQGGYTF. The CDR3 region has the DNA TGCAGTGCTTCCTTGGACCCCCGCCAGGGTGGCTACACCTTC.

There are a few counts of this clonotype. The rearrangement links TRBV6-1 to TRBJ1-3, with TRBD1 as a possible D gene (5 bases). Trimming left V 7 bases short and J 0 bases short, with 13 bases between. This CDR3 is 15 amino acids long. CDR1 MNHNS and CDR2 SASEGT come from the germline V gene. The CDR3 loop is CASNSGQISGNTIYF. The CDR3 nucleotides read TGTGCCAGCAACTCAGGGCAGATCTCTGGAAACACCATATATTTT.

This sequence joins TRBV6-2 or TRBV6-3 and TRBJ2-3; TRBD2 matches at 11 bases. The CDR3 contains 15 residues. Germline values: CDR1 MNHEY, CDR2 SVGEGT. V was pared by 1 base and J by 4 bases, with 1 base of the junction left unmatched. CDR3 DNA sequence: TGTGCCAGCAGTTACTTTAGCGGGAGGGCAGATACGCAGTATTTT. Encoded protein: CASSYFSGRADTQYF.

This chain links TRBV29-1 with TRBJ2-7; 9 positions agree with TRBD1. Germline trimming cut 3 bases from V and 4 bases from J; bases unmatched to any gene: 4. CDR1 and CDR2 (germline): SQVTM, ANQGSEA. The CDR3 is 13 residues long. Here the CDR3 DNA reads TGCAGCGTTGACGGACAGGGGTTGTACGAGCAGTACTTC. It encodes CSVDGQGLYEQYF.

This clonotype has a count of ten or more. The DNA of the CDR3 is TGTGCCAGCAGCTTACCTCCAGGGGTTCAGCATTTT. Translated: CASSLPPGVQHF. The rearrangement links TRBV7-9 to TRBJ1-5; possibly TRBD1 for D (6 bases). CDR3 length: 12 amino acids. Deletions cut 2 bases from V and 13 bases from J, with 12 bases between. Germline V CDR1 and CDR2: SEHNR, FQNEAQ (reference sequence).

This clonotype has more than one count but fewer than ten. This chain uses TRBV7-2 with TRBJ2-5; TRBD2 agrees at 10 bases. Trimming cost V 6 bases and J 4 bases; bases outside gene matches: 5. Germline V gene lookup returns CDR1 SGHTA and CDR2 FQGNSA. The CDR3 is 14 amino acids. For the CDR3, the DNA is TGTGCCAGCAGTTCCCGGACTAGCGGAGAGACCCAGTACTTC. Translation gives CASSSRTSGETQYF. The complete variable domain, with remaining parts taken from reference TRBV7-2 and TRBJ2-5, reads GAGVSQSPSNKVTEKGKDVELRCDPISGHTALYWYRQSLGQGLEFLIYFQGNSAPDKSGLPSDRFSAERTGGSVSTLTIQRTQQEDSAVYLCASSSRTSGETQYFGPGTRLLVL.

This clonotype was observed a handful of times. This rearrangement joins TRBV11-2 to TRBJ2-1; 10 bases map to TRBD2. This CDR3 is built from 15 residues. Germline values: CDR1 SGHAT, CDR2 FQNNGV. After removal of 5 bases from V and 9 bases from J, the junction contained 10 bases not matched to a gene. The CDR3 loop is CASSPGTSAGGEQFF. CDR3 nucleotides: TGTGCCAGCAGCCCCGGGACTAGCGCCGGGGGTGAGCAGTTCTTC.

This chain joins TRBV6-5 and TRBJ2-7, with 11 positions matching TRBD1. Germline V CDR1 and CDR2: MNHEY, SVGAGI. The V and J ends lost 2 bases and 2 bases, in that order; junction bases with no gene match: 5. This CDR3 is built from 16 residues. The CDR3 sequence: CASSYRTGGVAYEQYF. CDR3 nucleotide sequence: TGTGCCAGCAGTTACCGGACAGGGGGCGTCGCCTACGAGCAGTACTTC.

This clonotype occurred many times. This chain uses TRBV12-3 or TRBV12-4 with TRBJ1-1; D call uncertain. V lost 4 bases and J lost 1, with 10 bases in between. The CDR3 is 14 residues long. The CDR3 spells CASSSWTPNTEAFF. The CDR3 nucleotides are TGTGCCAGCAGTTCGTGGACCCCGAACACTGAAGCTTTCTTT.

This clonotype was seen only a few times. The J gene is TRBJ1-1, the V gene TRBV9; the D is unclear. Germline V gene sequence: CDR1 SGDLS, CDR2 YYNGEE. The CDR3 has 12 amino acids. Trimming took 1 base from V and 9 from J, leaving 10 bases between them. CDR3 nucleotides: TGTGCCAGCAGCGTAAAGGCCGGGCAAGCTTTCTTT. Translation: CASSVKAGQAFF.

This clonotype was counted ten times or more. The V gene is TRBV10-3, the J gene TRBJ2-1; D is perhaps TRBD2 (5 bases). Germline V gives CDR1 ENHRY, CDR2 SYGVKD. The CDR3 length is 14 residues. Trimming pared 2 bases from V and 7 bases from J, leaving 12 bases between. DNA for the CDR3: TGTGCCATCAGTGAGACGACTAAACCGAATGAGCAGTTCTTC. This codes for CAISETTKPNEQFF.

The chain has TRBV12-3 or TRBV12-4 and TRBJ1-4; 10 bases are shared with TRBD1. The CDR3 is 20 amino acids. The junction had 12 bases not matched to a gene; V was cut back by 2 bases and J by 0 bases. The CDR3 DNA is TGTGCCAGCAGTTTATTGCTTGGGACAGGGGTTTTATCAACTAATGAAAAACTGTTTTTT. This gives the protein CASSLLLGTGVLSTNEKLFF.

The chain has TRBV18 and TRBJ2-5; tentatively, D is TRBD1 (5 bases). Between the trimmed V and J ends, which lost 3 bases and 5 bases, there was a span of 10 bases. Germline V gives CDR1 KGHSH, CDR2 LQKENI. The CDR3 is 13 residues long. CDR3 nucleotides: TGTGCCAGCTCACCTAAGCCAGGGGAGACCCAGTACTTC. This gives the protein CASSPKPGETQYF.

This clonotype was seen more than once but under ten times. This chain connects TRBV5-1 to TRBJ2-3; D perhaps matches TRBD1 (7 bases). CDR1 is SGHRS and CDR2 is YFSETQ in the germline V gene. The V gene lost 4 bases and the J gene lost 6 bases, with 15 bases spanning the gap. This CDR3 is built from 14 residues. The CDR3 DNA reads as TGCGCCAGCAGCGGAGGGGGCGAACGGGATACGCAGTATTTT. As protein: CASSGGGERDTQYF.

This clonotype was seen more than once but under ten times. This rearrangement joins TRBV10-3 to TRBJ1-1; the D gene is possibly TRBD1 (6 bases). Germline CDR1 reads ENHRY; CDR2 reads SYGVKD. V was pared by 6 bases and J by 6 bases, with 11 bases between. The CDR3 runs to 12 residues. In DNA, the CDR3 is TGTGCCATCAGCCCCTCAGGGGCTGAAGCTTTCTTT. As protein: CAISPSGAEAFF.

This clonotype has just a few counts. The chain recombines TRBV6-1 with TRBJ2-6; D is unresolved. The germline V and J ends were trimmed by 7 bases and 4 bases, with 14 bases remaining between them. Germline CDR1 MNHNS, CDR2 SASEGT. This CDR3 has 15 amino acids. CDR3 in DNA: TGTGCCAGCACCTTCGTCGAAGGAGGGGCCAACGTCCTGACTTTC. Protein product: CASTFVEGGANVLTF.

V gene TRBV12-3 or TRBV12-4 combines with J gene TRBJ1-5; 9 bases are a match to TRBD1. The CDR3 has 14 amino acids. J lost 6 bases, V lost 5 bases, and 5 bases had no gene match. The CDR3 nucleotides are TGTGCCAGCAGTCCCCGGGACAGGGTTCAGCCCCAGCATTTT. Its protein is CASSPRDRVQPQHF.

CDR3 region: CASGHPGQGEGEQFF. DNA of the CDR3: TGTGCCAGCGGACACCCGGGACAGGGTGAAGGTGAGCAGTTCTTC. This chain links TRBV7-9 with TRBJ2-1; 9 positions agree with TRBD1. The germline gives CDR1 SEHNR, CDR2 FQNEAQ (reference sequence). This CDR3 contains 15 residues. V dropped 8 bases and J dropped 9; count of bases not matched to a gene: 14.

This clonotype has at least ten counts. The V gene is TRBV9, the J gene TRBJ1-1; no firm D call. Germline values: CDR1 SGDLS, CDR2 YYNGEE. The CDR3 loop spans 13 amino acids. V lost 0 bases, J lost 1 base, and 4 bases lay in between. The CDR3 sequence: CASSVGSNTEAFF. The CDR3 nucleotides read TGTGCCAGCAGCGTAGGGTCGAACACTGAAGCTTTCTTT.

This chain joins TRBV20-1 and TRBJ1-5, with 8 positions matching TRBD1. This CDR3 contains 14 residues. In germline, CDR1 is DFQATT, CDR2 SNEGSKA (reference sequence). The J segment lost 2 bases and the V segment lost 5 bases, leaving 5 bases of the junction unmatched. CDR3 amino acids: CSAFDRGGNQPQHF. The CDR3 nucleotides are TGCAGTGCTTTCGACAGGGGAGGCAATCAGCCCCAGCATTTT.